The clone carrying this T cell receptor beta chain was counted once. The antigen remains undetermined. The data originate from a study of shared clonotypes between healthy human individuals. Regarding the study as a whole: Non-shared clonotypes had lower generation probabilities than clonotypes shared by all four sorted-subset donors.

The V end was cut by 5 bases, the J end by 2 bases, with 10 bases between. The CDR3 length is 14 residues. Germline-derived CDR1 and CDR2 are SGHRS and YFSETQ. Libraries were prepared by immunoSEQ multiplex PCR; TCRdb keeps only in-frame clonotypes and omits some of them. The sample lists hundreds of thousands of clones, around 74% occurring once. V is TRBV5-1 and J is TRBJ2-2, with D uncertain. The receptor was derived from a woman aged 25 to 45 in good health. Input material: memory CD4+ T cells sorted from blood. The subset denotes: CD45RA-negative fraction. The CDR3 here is CASRVEDNTGELFF. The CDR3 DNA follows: TGCGCCAGCAGGGTAGAAGACAACACCGGGGAGCTGTTTTTT.